What follows is one T cell receptor beta chain and its context. What it recognizes is unknown. The table came from immunoSEQ multiplex PCR; TCRdb's copy has only in-frame clones and leaves some out. Of 780,000 or so clones in the sample, 72% were seen once. The entry originates in a study of shared clonotypes between healthy human individuals. Looking at the study overall: Three plates each covered CD4 naive and memory; CD8 naive two, CD8 memory one. Findings of the study overall: Clonotype sharing among donors, it was expected, would be affected by sequencing depth. The sole specimen, blood, was sampled, and tissue repertoires likely differ.

With 1 base clipped from V and 4 bases from J, the junction kept 17 bases outside the gene matches. The CDR3 covers 19 residues. The germline V gene has CDR1 SGHAT and CDR2 FQNNGV. This receptor was identified in a woman aged 30 to 39 in good health. The V and J genes are TRBV11-2 and TRBJ2-7, with 9 bases lining up with TRBD2. Sequences were obtained from memory CD4+ T cells sorted from blood. As to subset: CD45RA-negative fraction. The CDR3, as DNA: TGTGCCAGCAGCTTAGCGTCGGCGGGAGGGCGTGGAGTAGGGTACGAGCAGTACTTC. It is translated as CASSLASAGGRGVGYEQYF.